This is a list of T cell receptor beta chains from one sample in a study of shared clonotypes between healthy human individuals. Method: immunoSEQ multiplex PCR; TCRdb's copy keeps in-frame clones and lacks some. The sample contains 2 million to 3 million clones, 93% of which appear only once. The sample taken for sequencing was naive CD4+ T cells from PBMCs. These TCRs come from a man aged 18-30 years in good health. Some clones in this sample may be carry-over from other donors' samples. Each CDR3 is given with its conserved first and last residue. D genes are given only for firm matches. Rows give clone size only sometimes, using once, few, many, or a class for an expanded clone.

clone_size	d_call	v_call	j_call	cdr3_nt	cdr3_aa
-	TRBD1	TRBV4-1	TRBJ2-3	TGCGCCAGCAGCCAGGCAGGACAGGGGAGCACAGATACGCAGTATTTT	CASSQAGQGSTDTQYF
-	-	TRBV6-1	TRBJ2-7	TGTGCCACCTCAGGCCCCCAGCGGGCTCTCTACGAGCAGTACTTC	CATSGPQRALYEQYF
-	TRBD2	TRBV28	TRBJ2-7	TGTGCCAGCAGATTAAGGACTAGCGGAGTCTACGAGCAGTACTTC	CASRLRTSGVYEQYF
-	TRBD2	TRBV5-4	TRBJ2-1	TGTGCCAGCAGCATGGGACTAGCTGGGGTTGACGATGAGCAGTTCTTC	CASSMGLAGVDDEQFF
-	-	TRBV28	TRBJ2-7	TGTGCCAGCAGCCACGCCATTAGCGGACTAATAGGCTACGAGCAGTACTTC	CASSHAISGLIGYEQYF
-	-	TRBV6-5	TRBJ2-5	TGTGCCAGCAGTCCCAGGGCCCAAGAGACCCAGTACTTC	CASSPRAQETQYF
-	-	TRBV2	TRBJ1-2	TGTGCCAGCAGTATTACACCCTCCAGGCTTGGCTACACCTTC	CASSITPSRLGYTF
-	-	TRBV19	TRBJ2-2	TGTGCCAGTAGTATAGGCACCGGGGAGCTGTTTTTT	CASSIGTGELFF
-	-	TRBV4-1	TRBJ2-7	TGCGCCAGCAGCCAAGATACCAGGTTCTACCACGAGCAGTACTTC	CASSQDTRFYHEQYF
-	TRBD2	TRBV18	TRBJ2-1	TGTGCCAGCTCACCTAGCGGGGATACCTACAATGAGCAGTTCTTC	CASSPSGDTYNEQFF
-	-	TRBV7-2	TRBJ1-2	TGTGCCAGCAGCTTAGTCGGGCTTTATCAGCGGGGCTACACCTTC	CASSLVGLYQRGYTF
-	TRBD2	TRBV7-2	TRBJ2-1	TGTGCCAGCAGCCCCGGGGGGGGATTGATCCATGAGCAGTTCTTC	CASSPGGGLIHEQFF
-	-	TRBV28	TRBJ2-3	TGTGCCAGCAACGATCGGGGCACAGATACGCAGTATTTT	CASNDRGTDTQYF
once	-	TRBV18	TRBJ2-1	TGTGCCAGCTCACCACAGGTGACCGATGAGCAGTTCTTC	CASSPQVTDEQFF
-	TRBD1	TRBV5-5	TRBJ2-5	TGTGCCAGCAGCCCTTGGGCAGGGGGCATGGAGACCCAGTACTTC	CASSPWAGGMETQYF